The source of this T cell receptor beta chain is a study of tumor and adjacent non-tumor tissue in lung cancer. As concerns this clonotype: The antigen is undetermined. At one boundary the junction diverges from the germline segment, which might be a read error.

RNA was extracted from bulk tissue without any cell sorting. The normal lung tissue was taken more than 3 cm from the tumor edge. Between August and November 2014, newly diagnosed, chemotherapy-naive lung cancer patients underwent thoracic surgery in China. Whole-study findings and limits: Top 100 clones took a larger repertoire share in normal lung.

The library came from three nested PCR rounds adapted from ARM-PCR protocols. Each CDR3 protein is one row after TCRdb ran MiXCR on the multiplex PCR reads. This table holds fewer than 100,000 distinct CDR3 sequences, 80% to 90% found once. This CDR3 contains 15 residues. The V gene's germline CDR1 is MGHRA and CDR2 YSYEKL. The sample comprised distant non-tumor lung tissue. The V gene is TRBV4-1, the J gene TRBJ1-2; unclear D gene. This TCR derives from a man in his 60s with non-small cell lung cancer. The CDR3 DNA follows: TGCACCAGCAGCCAGGAATCACGGGGTCTGGGAGGCTACACCTTC. Protein product: CTSSQESRGLGGYTF.